This T cell receptor (beta chain) appears in the sequencing data of a study of T cell changes during pregnancy in multiple sclerosis. TCRdb's copy holds only in-frame clones and misses some; the assay was immunoSEQ multiplex PCR. The sample holds 18,000 or so clones; more than 75% are singletons and the top ten take approximately 1.3%. This clone was recorded a few times. Trimming took off 3 bases at V and 3 bases at J, with 9 bases between the two ends. The CDR3 is made up of 14 amino acids. Germline CDR1 and CDR2: MNHNS and SASEGT. J is TRBJ1-5 and V is TRBV6-1, with D maybe TRBD1 (5 bases). The receptor was isolated from a female donor in good health, enrolled as a control in a pregnancy study. The specimen was CD4+ T cells from peripheral blood mononuclear cells, collected in the first trimester of pregnancy. CDR3 loop: CASSDGHFNQPQHF. The CDR3 region has the DNA TGTGCCAGCAGTGACGGACACTTCAATCAGCCCCAGCATTTT.